Listed below are T cell receptor beta chains from one sample, sequenced in a study of blood T cells in healthy people across ages. TCRdb used MiXCR to reprocess the 5' RACE reads, holding one entry per CDR3 protein. The sample holds about 1 million distinct CDR3 sequences, 35% to 50% seen once. What was sequenced was blood. The receptor set was obtained from a woman aged 55-69 years in good health. Both conserved end residues are part of each CDR3. The order of the fields is V gene, J gene, clone size, D gene, CDR3 protein, CDR3 DNA. The D gene is left open where the match is weak. Rows give clone size only sometimes, using once, few, many, or a class for an expanded clone.

V gene: TRBV20-1
J gene: TRBJ2-1
clone size: NA
D gene: TRBD2
CDR3 protein: CSAATSGRISEQFF
CDR3 DNA: TGCAGTGCTGCGACTAGCGGGAGGATTAGTGAGCAGTTCTTC

V gene: TRBV20-1
J gene: TRBJ2-5
clone size: many
D gene: TRBD1
CDR3 protein: CSASGQGRETQYF
CDR3 DNA: TGCAGTGCTAGTGGACAGGGTCGAGAGACCCAGTACTTC

V gene: TRBV20-1
J gene: TRBJ2-3
clone size: NA
D gene: TRBD1
CDR3 protein: CSAETGGTQYF
CDR3 DNA: TGCAGTGCAGAAACAGGGGGTACGCAGTATTTT

V gene: TRBV5-1
J gene: TRBJ2-3
clone size: NA
D gene: TRBD2
CDR3 protein: CASSLTGPIAGFTDTQYF
CDR3 DNA: TGCGCCAGCAGCTTGACGGGCCCTATAGCGGGATTCACAGATACGCAGTATTTT

V gene: TRBV28
J gene: TRBJ2-3
clone size: NA
D gene: NA
CDR3 protein: CASSPRGIGGGTDTQYF
CDR3 DNA: TGTGCCAGCAGTCCCCGAGGCATTGGTGGTGGCACAGATACGCAGTATTTT

V gene: TRBV28
J gene: TRBJ2-3
clone size: NA
D gene: TRBD2
CDR3 protein: CASTSGLAGFSTDTQYF
CDR3 DNA: TGTGCCAGCACCAGCGGACTAGCGGGATTTAGCACAGATACGCAGTATTTT

V gene: TRBV9
J gene: TRBJ2-3
clone size: many
D gene: NA
CDR3 protein: CASSDTDTQYF
CDR3 DNA: TGTGCCAGCAGCGACACAGATACGCAGTATTTT

V gene: TRBV29-1
J gene: TRBJ1-1
clone size: NA
D gene: TRBD1
CDR3 protein: CSVEAGDRGMNTEAFF
CDR3 DNA: TGCAGCGTTGAAGCGGGAGACAGGGGGATGAACACTGAAGCTTTCTTT

V gene: TRBV7-2
J gene: TRBJ1-5
clone size: NA
D gene: NA
CDR3 protein: CASSSERGQGWNQPQHF
CDR3 DNA: TGTGCCAGCAGCTCAGAGAGGGGTCAGGGGTGGAATCAGCCCCAGCATTTT

V gene: TRBV4-2
J gene: TRBJ2-7
clone size: once
D gene: NA
CDR3 protein: CAGSLVVAAREQYF
CDR3 DNA: TGTGCCGGCAGCCTAGTAGTTGCTGCCAGGGAGCAGTACTTC

V gene: TRBV9
J gene: TRBJ2-2
clone size: NA
D gene: TRBD2
CDR3 protein: CASSVSPGLAYTGELFF
CDR3 DNA: TGTGCCAGCAGCGTAAGCCCAGGACTAGCGTACACCGGGGAGCTGTTTTTT

V gene: TRBV11-2
J gene: TRBJ2-1
clone size: few
D gene: TRBD2
CDR3 protein: CASSTPTGGSYNEQFF
CDR3 DNA: TGTGCCAGCAGCACCCCAACGGGAGGTTCCTACAATGAGCAGTTCTTC

V gene: TRBV29-1
J gene: TRBJ2-3
clone size: NA
D gene: NA
CDR3 protein: CSVDGQDGDTQYF
CDR3 DNA: TGCAGCGTTGATGGGCAGGACGGTGATACGCAGTATTTT

V gene: TRBV20-1
J gene: TRBJ2-5
clone size: few
D gene: TRBD2
CDR3 protein: CSARDHVEREGETQYF
CDR3 DNA: TGCAGTGCTAGAGATCACGTAGAGCGGGAGGGGGAGACCCAGTACTTC

V gene: TRBV2
J gene: TRBJ1-6
clone size: few
D gene: NA
CDR3 protein: CASRTQISTSPLHF
CDR3 DNA: TGTGCCAGCAGGACACAAATTAGCACCTCACCCCTCCACTTT

V gene: TRBV15
J gene: TRBJ2-7
clone size: few
D gene: NA
CDR3 protein: CATGEGIRYEQYF
CDR3 DNA: TGTGCCACCGGCGAGGGAATCCGCTACGAGCAGTACTTC

V gene: TRBV9
J gene: TRBJ2-7
clone size: few
D gene: TRBD2
CDR3 protein: CASSVEAGGPHEQYF
CDR3 DNA: TGTGCCAGCAGCGTAGAAGCGGGAGGGCCCCACGAGCAGTACTTC

V gene: TRBV7-9
J gene: TRBJ1-4
clone size: many
D gene: TRBD1
CDR3 protein: CASSEQRGREKLFF
CDR3 DNA: TGTGCCAGCAGCGAACAGAGGGGGCGTGAAAAACTGTTTTTT

V gene: TRBV7-9
J gene: TRBJ1-4
clone size: few
D gene: NA
CDR3 protein: CASSLARSSREKLFF
CDR3 DNA: TGTGCCAGCAGCTTGGCGCGTAGCTCACGTGAAAAACTGTTTTTT

V gene: TRBV5-6
J gene: TRBJ2-1
clone size: NA
D gene: NA
CDR3 protein: CASSFSNNEQFF
CDR3 DNA: TGTGCCAGCAGCTTTTCCAACAATGAGCAGTTCTTC

V gene: TRBV29-1
J gene: TRBJ1-2
clone size: few
D gene: NA
CDR3 protein: CSVEGVGFYTF
CDR3 DNA: TGCAGCGTTGAGGGAGTTGGCTTCTACACCTTC

V gene: TRBV15
J gene: TRBJ2-5
clone size: NA
D gene: TRBD2
CDR3 protein: CATSSGLAGVRKTQYF
CDR3 DNA: TGTGCCACCAGCAGCGGACTAGCGGGAGTGAGGAAGACCCAGTACTTC

V gene: TRBV24-1
J gene: TRBJ2-3
clone size: NA
D gene: NA
CDR3 protein: CATGWSDTQYF
CDR3 DNA: TGTGCCACAGGTTGGTCTGATACGCAGTATTTT

V gene: TRBV20-1
J gene: TRBJ2-5
clone size: NA
D gene: NA
CDR3 protein: CSARARQEQETQYF
CDR3 DNA: TGCAGTGCTAGAGCGAGACAGGAACAAGAGACCCAGTACTTC

V gene: TRBV7-2
J gene: TRBJ2-7
clone size: NA
D gene: TRBD1
CDR3 protein: CASSLGDRDSYKQYF
CDR3 DNA: TGTGCCAGCAGCTTAGGGGACAGGGACTCCTACAAGCAGTACTTC

V gene: TRBV28
J gene: TRBJ2-1
clone size: NA
D gene: TRBD2
CDR3 protein: CASSLGPSGSRDNEQFF
CDR3 DNA: TGTGCCAGCAGTTTAGGGCCTAGCGGGAGTAGGGACAATGAGCAGTTCTTC

V gene: TRBV3-1
J gene: TRBJ2-1
clone size: NA
D gene: TRBD2
CDR3 protein: CASSQVRGSSEQFF
CDR3 DNA: TGTGCCAGCAGCCAAGTGCGCGGGAGCTCTGAGCAGTTCTTC

V gene: TRBV7-9
J gene: TRBJ2-1
clone size: NA
D gene: NA
CDR3 protein: CASSPSFASFYNEQFF
CDR3 DNA: TGTGCCAGCAGCCCTTCCTTCGCGAGTTTCTACAATGAGCAGTTCTTC

V gene: TRBV27
J gene: TRBJ2-6
clone size: few
D gene: TRBD1
CDR3 protein: CASNKGGPGANVLTF
CDR3 DNA: TGTGCCAGCAATAAAGGGGGCCCTGGGGCCAACGTCCTGACTTTC

V gene: TRBV29-1
J gene: TRBJ1-1
clone size: NA
D gene: NA
CDR3 protein: CSVDRGASMNTEAFF
CDR3 DNA: TGCAGCGTTGACAGGGGCGCCTCGATGAACACTGAAGCTTTCTTT

V gene: TRBV7-2
J gene: TRBJ2-4
clone size: NA
D gene: NA
CDR3 protein: CASGLISSGVANIQYF
CDR3 DNA: TGTGCCAGCGGCTTAATATCGTCGGGAGTGGCAAACATTCAGTACTTC

V gene: TRBV10-3
J gene: TRBJ2-3
clone size: few
D gene: NA
CDR3 protein: CAIRRLASTDTQYF
CDR3 DNA: TGTGCCATCAGGAGGTTGGCTAGCACAGATACGCAGTATTTT

V gene: TRBV12-3/TRBV12-4
J gene: TRBJ2-4
clone size: NA
D gene: NA
CDR3 protein: CASSLNIQYF
CDR3 DNA: TGTGCCAGCAGCTTAAACATTCAGTACTTC

V gene: TRBV5-1
J gene: TRBJ2-7
clone size: NA
D gene: TRBD2
CDR3 protein: CASSLVTGTSGRAQNYEQYF
CDR3 DNA: TGCGCCAGCAGCTTGGTCACCGGGACTAGCGGGAGGGCCCAAAACTACGAGCAGTACTTC

V gene: TRBV27
J gene: TRBJ2-7
clone size: few
D gene: TRBD2
CDR3 protein: CASSLSTPSGLPYEQYF
CDR3 DNA: TGTGCCAGCAGTTTATCGACCCCTAGCGGACTCCCCTACGAGCAGTACTTC

V gene: TRBV2
J gene: TRBJ2-5
clone size: NA
D gene: TRBD2
CDR3 protein: CASNRAGQETQYF
CDR3 DNA: TGTGCCAGCAATCGAGCGGGGCAAGAGACCCAGTACTTC

V gene: TRBV27
J gene: TRBJ2-6
clone size: NA
D gene: NA
CDR3 protein: CASSTQGFGANVLTF
CDR3 DNA: TGTGCCAGCAGTACACAGGGATTTGGGGCCAACGTCCTGACTTTC

V gene: TRBV5-1
J gene: TRBJ2-1
clone size: NA
D gene: TRBD2
CDR3 protein: CASSLAGDTYNEQFF
CDR3 DNA: TGCGCCAGCAGCCTAGCGGGAGACACCTACAATGAGCAGTTCTTC

V gene: TRBV10-2
J gene: TRBJ2-2
clone size: NA
D gene: TRBD1
CDR3 protein: CASSPDRGGTGELFF
CDR3 DNA: TGCGCCAGCAGCCCGGACAGGGGCGGGACCGGGGAGCTGTTTTTT

V gene: TRBV20-1
J gene: TRBJ2-7
clone size: NA
D gene: NA
CDR3 protein: CSARDLQGSYEQYF
CDR3 DNA: TGCAGTGCTAGAGATCTCCAGGGCTCCTACGAGCAGTACTTC

V gene: TRBV29-1
J gene: TRBJ2-6
clone size: NA
D gene: NA
CDR3 protein: CSVRTQKLSGANVLTF
CDR3 DNA: TGCAGCGTCCGGACCCAAAAACTTTCTGGGGCCAACGTCCTGACTTTC

V gene: TRBV20-1
J gene: TRBJ2-1
clone size: NA
D gene: NA
CDR3 protein: CSAERPEGSYNEQFF
CDR3 DNA: TGCAGTGCTGAGAGACCGGAAGGCTCCTACAATGAGCAGTTCTTC

V gene: TRBV29-1
J gene: TRBJ2-3
clone size: NA
D gene: NA
CDR3 protein: CSADGVRWADTQYF
CDR3 DNA: TGCAGCGCCGATGGGGTGCGATGGGCAGATACGCAGTATTTT

V gene: TRBV7-2
J gene: TRBJ2-3
clone size: NA
D gene: TRBD1
CDR3 protein: CASSPGQGSSTQYF
CDR3 DNA: TGTGCCAGCAGCCCTGGACAGGGGAGTAGTACGCAGTATTTT

V gene: TRBV20-1
J gene: TRBJ2-1
clone size: NA
D gene: TRBD2
CDR3 protein: CSAPKWLAGGNEQFF
CDR3 DNA: TGCAGTGCTCCAAAGTGGCTAGCGGGAGGGAATGAGCAGTTCTTC

V gene: TRBV29-1
J gene: TRBJ2-5
clone size: NA
D gene: NA
CDR3 protein: CSVEGDPRYQETQYF
CDR3 DNA: TGCAGCGTTGAAGGGGACCCACGGTACCAAGAGACCCAGTACTTC